A selection of T cell receptor beta chains follows, all from one sample in a study of cytomegalovirus exposure and HLA in healthy donors. Profiling relied on immunoSEQ multiplex PCR, and the TCRdb table lists in-frame clones only, not all of them. The sample includes more than 120,000 clones, around 86% seen only once; the top ten take around 10%. The source material was PBMCs. The receptors were sampled from a young man in good health and CMV-seropositive. Both conserved end residues are part of each CDR3. D genes are given only for firm matches. A row's size may be missing; if present it is once, few, many or a size class.

J | V | D | size | DNA | CDR3
TRBJ2-4 | TRBV5-6 | TRBD1 | - | TGTGCCAGCAGCTTTTTGGGACAGGCCAAAAACATTCAGTACTTC | CASSFLGQAKNIQYF
TRBJ2-1 | TRBV6-1 | TRBD2 | - | TGTGCCAGCAGTGACGAGGGACTAGCGGGAGATAATGAGCAGTTCTTC | CASSDEGLAGDNEQFF
TRBJ2-1 | TRBV11-2 | TRBD1 | - | TGTGCCAGCAGCCTAGGGACAGGGGATGAGCAGTTCTTC | CASSLGTGDEQFF
TRBJ1-4 | TRBV2 | - | many | TGTGCCACCTCGGGTAGGGGAACTAATGAAAAACTGTTTTTT | CATSGRGTNEKLFF
TRBJ2-1 | TRBV5-1 | TRBD2 | - | TGCGCCAGCAGCTTGGTCACTAGCGGGGGGGCCCATGAGCAGTTCTTC | CASSLVTSGGAHEQFF
TRBJ2-3 | TRBV7-3 | - | - | TGTGCCAGCAGGGACAGTACGGCAGATACGCAGTATTTT | CASRDSTADTQYF
TRBJ1-3 | TRBV9 | - | - | TGTGCCAGCGCAGGTGGGGCGAATCCCTTAAGCTCTGGAAACACCATATATTTT | CASAGGANPLSSGNTIYF
TRBJ1-5 | TRBV6-5 | - | once | TGTGCCAGCAGAGCAGGGTACAATCAGCCCCAGCATTTT | CASRAGYNQPQHF
TRBJ2-2 | TRBV27 | - | - | TGTGCCAGCAGACGTGGCTTCCAGAACACCGGGGAGCTGTTTTTT | CASRRGFQNTGELFF
TRBJ2-3 | TRBV2 | - | - | TGTGCCAGCAGTGACAGGGGAAGCACAGATACGCAGTATTTT | CASSDRGSTDTQYF
TRBJ2-3 | TRBV5-4 | - | - | TGTGCCAGCAGCTTGGGGGGCTTAGCAACAAGCACAGATACGCAGTATTTT | CASSLGGLATSTDTQYF
TRBJ1-6 | TRBV4-2 | - | few | TGTGCCAGCAGCCAAGATACCGGGATTGATTCACCCCTCCACTTT | CASSQDTGIDSPLHF
TRBJ2-3 | TRBV18 | TRBD2 | - | TGTGCCAGCTCACCAGGGACTAGCGGGAGGGCCCCAGATACGCAGTATTTT | CASSPGTSGRAPDTQYF
TRBJ1-5 | TRBV12-5 | - | - | TGTGCTAGTGGTTTGGTTATCGGGTCCGGGTATAGCAATCAGCCCCAGCATTTT | CASGLVIGSGYSNQPQHF
TRBJ1-1 | TRBV9 | - | - | TGTGCCAGCAGCGTAGAATCAGGGGTCGATGAAGCTTTCTTT | CASSVESGVDEAFF
TRBJ2-5 | TRBV9 | TRBD1 | - | TGTGCCAGCAGCGTAGTAGGGGGCGCCGAAGAGACCCAGTACTTC | CASSVVGGAEETQYF
TRBJ2-7 | TRBV11-2 | - | few | TGTGCCAGCAGCTTTAGGAGTCATAGCGTTCGCGAGCAGTACTTC | CASSFRSHSVREQYF
TRBJ2-3 | TRBV10-3 | - | few | TGTGCCATCAGCGAGTCATACAGGGACGCAGATACGCAGTATTTT | CAISESYRDADTQYF
TRBJ2-5 | TRBV30 | TRBD2 | - | TGTGCCTGGAGACTAGCGGGGGATCGGGAGACCCAGTACTTC | CAWRLAGDRETQYF
TRBJ1-5 | TRBV29-1 | - | - | TGCAGCGTTGGTGGGGACACAAAGGGTCAGCCCCAGCATTTT | CSVGGDTKGQPQHF
TRBJ2-3 | TRBV15 | TRBD2 | - | TGTGCCACCAGCAGAACTAGCGGGAGGGCAGATACGCAGTATTTT | CATSRTSGRADTQYF
TRBJ1-5 | TRBV18 | - | - | TGTGCCAGCTCACCAGGCCAAGGCAATCAGCCCCAGCATTTT | CASSPGQGNQPQHF
TRBJ2-3 | TRBV11-2 | - | once | TGTGCCAGCAGCTTGAGACAGGCCCGGCAGTATTTT | CASSLRQARQYF
TRBJ2-1 | TRBV4-2 | - | - | TGTGCCAGCAGCCAAGGTTCTAGCGATGAGCAGTTCTTC | CASSQGSSDEQFF
TRBJ1-4 | TRBV7-9 | - | - | TGTGCCAGCAGCTTAGCGAATATCGGTAATGAAAAACTGTTTTTT | CASSLANIGNEKLFF
TRBJ1-2 | TRBV5-1 | TRBD1 | - | TGCGCCAGCAGCCCGGGACAGGCCCCTAACTATGGCTACACCTTC | CASSPGQAPNYGYTF
TRBJ1-2 | TRBV6-1 | - | - | TGTGCCAGCATACCTCGGGGGGAGACTTACGGCTACACCTTC | CASIPRGETYGYTF
TRBJ2-3 | TRBV9 | TRBD2 | - | TGTGCCAGCGGGTCTAGCGGGGGTAGCACAGATACGCAGTATTTT | CASGSSGGSTDTQYF
TRBJ2-2 | TRBV7-7 | TRBD1 | - | TGTGCCAGCAGCCCGACAGGGGTGAACACCGGGGAGCTGTTTTTT | CASSPTGVNTGELFF
TRBJ1-1 | TRBV7-7 | - | - | TGTGCCAGCAGCTCCACCCGAGACACTGAAGCTTTCTTT | CASSSTRDTEAFF
TRBJ2-7 | TRBV18 | - | - | TGTGCCAGCTCACCACTGGGCGACTACGAGCAGTACTTC | CASSPLGDYEQYF
TRBJ1-2 | TRBV10-2 | TRBD1 | - | TGCGCCAGCAGAGGTCAGGGGGCTGCGGGCTACACCTTC | CASRGQGAAGYTF
TRBJ2-7 | TRBV7-9 | - | many | TGTGCCAGCAGCGATCCCCAGGAGTTGACTAACGAGCAGTACTTC | CASSDPQELTNEQYF
TRBJ2-5 | TRBV27 | - | once | TGTGCCAGCAGTTTATTTACGGGAGTTGAGACCCAGTACTTC | CASSLFTGVETQYF
TRBJ1-5 | TRBV19 | - | - | TGTGCCAGTAGTATGAAGGGAGGGAGGGGTCAGCCCCAGCATTTT | CASSMKGGRGQPQHF
TRBJ1-2 | TRBV7-9 | - | - | TGTGCCAGCAGCCCCACGAGGAGCACTGGCTACACCTTC | CASSPTRSTGYTF
TRBJ2-1 | TRBV11-2 | TRBD2 | - | TGTGCCAGCAGCTTAGGGCGGGAGTCCTACAATGAGCAGTTCTTC | CASSLGRESYNEQFF
TRBJ1-6 | TRBV2 | - | - | TGTGCCAGCCTCCCGGGCGCGGGTAATTCACCCCTCCACTTT | CASLPGAGNSPLHF
TRBJ2-7 | TRBV7-9 | - | - | TGTGCCAGCAGCCCACTACCCTACGAGCAGTACTTC | CASSPLPYEQYF
TRBJ2-1 | TRBV18 | TRBD2 | - | TGTGCCAGCTCACCATGGGGGGGGAACAATGAGCAGTTCTTC | CASSPWGGNNEQFF